The 18 T cell receptor beta chains below come from one sample, sequenced in a study of T cell responses to AZD1222 COVID-19 vaccine. Produced via immunoSEQ multiplex PCR; TCRdb's table is partial and in-frame only. The sample has around 58,000 clones; around 84% are singletons. Here the sequenced sample was peripheral blood, taken on day 0 of AZD1222 vaccination. The receptors originated from an adult in good health.

This chain's CDR3 is CASRNRGGGNQPQHF. CDR3 sequence (DNA): TGCGCCAGCAGAAACAGGGGGGGCGGCAATCAGCCCCAGCATTTT. This chain links TRBV10-1 with TRBJ1-5; TRBD1 aligns across 8 bases. The CDR3 loop spans 15 amino acids. After removal of 6 bases from V and 2 bases from J, the junction contained 6 bases not matched to a gene. CDR1 and CDR2 from the germline V gene are WNHNN and SYGVQD (reference sequence).

The V call is TRBV10-3, the J call TRBJ1-2, with D perhaps matching TRBD1 (5 bases). The CDR3 runs to 15 residues. Germline V gives CDR1 ENHRY, CDR2 SYGVKD. With 4 bases removed from V and 4 bases from J, the gap between germline ends came to 16 bases. The CDR3 bases are TGTGCCATCAGTGCCGGGACGGCACGATCCTATGGCTACACCTTC. Amino acids: CAISAGTARSYGYTF.

The chain has TRBV5-1 and TRBJ1-3; D is ambiguous. Germline V gives CDR1 SGHRS, CDR2 YFSETQ. The ends were cut back, 0 bases at V and 4 bases at J, with 8 bases in the middle. The CDR3 has 14 residues. The CDR3: CASSLGPQGNTIYF. In DNA form, the CDR3 reads TGCGCCAGCAGCTTGGGCCCTCAAGGAAACACCATATATTTT.

The chain recombines TRBV24-1 with TRBJ2-1; 10 bases line up with TRBD2. The ends lost 3 bases at V and 8 bases at J; junction bases unmatched: 9. The CDR3 is made up of 16 amino acids. Germline loops: CDR1 KGHDR, CDR2 SFDVKD. CDR3 DNA sequence: TGTGCCACCAGTGATAGTACTAGCGGGGCTTTGTATGAGCAGTTCTTC. It is translated as CATSDSTSGALYEQFF.

This clone was picked up one time. The V gene is TRBV9, the J gene TRBJ1-5, with D maybe TRBD1 (5 bases). Germline CDR1 and CDR2: SGDLS and YYNGEE. Trimming took off 3 bases at V and 0 bases at J, with 10 bases between the two ends. The CDR3 has 15 residues. CDR3 in amino acids: CASSGQNHSNQPQHF. CDR3 sequence (DNA): TGTGCCAGCAGCGGACAGAACCATAGCAATCAGCCCCAGCATTTT.

The chain joins TRBV28 to TRBJ2-7, with a weak D call TRBD1 (6 bases). The CDR3 totals 14 residues. Germline values: CDR1 MDHEN, CDR2 SYDVKM. Trimming removed 7 bases at V and 0 bases at J, with 13 bases between. CDR3 nucleotide sequence: TGTGCCAGCACACAGGGAGCCCTCTCCTACGAGCAGTACTTC. It yields the protein CASTQGALSYEQYF.

In this sample, this clone turned up a few times. The V and J genes are TRBV19 and TRBJ2-4, with 7 bases matching TRBD1. Germline lookup yields CDR1 LNHDA and CDR2 SQIVND (reference sequence). Trimming at V came to 5 bases and at J to 2 bases, leaving 6 bases not matched to a gene. The CDR3 has 15 residues. The CDR3 spells CASSLMTGTKNIQYF. Here the CDR3 DNA reads TGTGCCAGTAGTCTGATGACAGGGACCAAAAACATTCAGTACTTC.

The chain employs TRBV6-5 and TRBJ2-4; 7 bases agree with TRBD1. V shed 6 bases and J 8 bases; nucleotides not matched to a gene: 13. The CDR3 runs to 15 residues. The V gene's germline CDR1 is MNHEY and CDR2 SVGAGI. CDR3 DNA sequence: TGTGCCAGCAGACTGACAGGGAACGTAGGGGACATTCAGTACTTC. This codes for CASRLTGNVGDIQYF.

CDR3 DNA sequence: TGTGCCAGCAGCCCGACCGGACAGATGTATGGCTACACCTTC. It specifies CASSPTGQMYGYTF. This chain connects TRBV28 to TRBJ1-2; maybe TRBD1 (6 bases). Germline V gene lookup returns CDR1 MDHEN and CDR2 SYDVKM. The CDR3 has 14 amino acids. Trimming shortened V by 6 bases and J by 5 bases, and 16 bases separated the two germline ends.

The rearrangement links TRBV27 to TRBJ2-7; D may correspond to TRBD1 or TRBD2 (5 bases each). Per the germline V gene, CDR1 is MNHEY and CDR2 is SMNVEV (reference sequence). The CDR3 length is 15 residues. V was clipped by 2 bases and J by 0 bases, with 11 bases between them. DNA of the CDR3: TGTGCCAGCAGTTTAGGGGCGGGCTTCTCCTACGAGCAGTACTTC. It yields the protein CASSLGAGFSYEQYF.

V is TRBV29-1 and J is TRBJ1-1; D is possibly TRBD1 (6 bases). The V gene's germline CDR1 is SQVTM and CDR2 ANQGSEA. The CDR3 is 13 amino acids. V dropped 6 bases and J dropped 2 bases, with 13 bases sitting between them. CDR3 in DNA: TGCAGCGTGGCAATGGACAGTAACACTGAAGCTTTCTTT. Translating it yields CSVAMDSNTEAFF.

The gene calls are TRBV3-1 (or the pseudogene TRBV3-2) and TRBJ1-6; D remains ambiguous. This CDR3 spans 15 amino acids. V dropped 0 bases and J dropped 7 bases, with 10 bases sitting between them. The germline V gene encodes CDR1 LGHDT and CDR2 YNNKEL (reference sequence). The CDR3 loop is CASSQEPMRNSPLHF. For the CDR3, the DNA is TGTGCCAGCAGCCAAGAACCGATGAGGAATTCACCCCTCCACTTT.

The rearrangement joins TRBV11-2 to TRBJ2-7; 12 bases map to TRBD2. There are 13 residues in the CDR3. The germline CDR1 and CDR2 sequences are SGHAT and FQNNGV. V was clipped by 3 bases and J by 7 bases; unmatched bases: 1. The CDR3 sequence is CASSFLAGGEQYF. The CDR3 region has the DNA TGTGCCAGCAGCTTCCTAGCGGGAGGGGAGCAGTACTTC.

V usage is TRBV14 and J usage is TRBJ2-3; D is unresolved. CDR1 and CDR2 (germline): SGHDN, FVKESK. Trimming pared 3 bases from V and 8 bases from J, leaving 15 bases between. The length of the CDR3 is 14 residues. The CDR3: CASSQRQVFGTQYF. The CDR3 nucleotides read TGTGCCAGCAGCCAGCGACAAGTGTTTGGTACGCAGTATTTT.

This sequence joins TRBV3-1 (or the pseudogene TRBV3-2) and TRBJ2-7; 8 bases map to TRBD2. Trimming cost V 3 bases and J 6 bases; bases outside gene matches: 10. CDR3 length equals 15 residues. CDR1 is LGHDT and CDR2 is YNNKEL in the germline V gene (reference sequence). The CDR3 sequence: CASSQGRTSSSEQYF. CDR3 nucleotide sequence: TGTGCCAGCAGCCAGGGTCGGACTAGCAGTAGCGAGCAGTACTTC.

V gene TRBV18 combines with J gene TRBJ2-3; no reliable D call. Trimming took off 3 bases at V and 6 bases at J, with 13 bases between the two ends. This CDR3 comprises 14 residues. Germline V gene lookup returns CDR1 KGHSH and CDR2 LQKENI. The CDR3 DNA reads as TGTGCCAGCTCACCTCAAGGATACTTTGATACGCAGTATTTT. This encodes CASSPQGYFDTQYF. The variable domain in full, completed from reference TRBV18 and TRBJ2-3, reads NAGVMQNPRHLVRRRGQEARLRCSPMKGHSHVYWYRQLPEEGLKFMVYLQKENIIDESGMPKERFSAEFPKEGPSILRIQQVVRGDSAAYFCASSPQGYFDTQYFGPGTRLTVL.

This chain joins TRBV14 and TRBJ2-7; possibly TRBD2 for D (6 bases). The CDR3 is 16 residues long. Germline assignment: CDR1 SGHDN and CDR2 FVKESK. V shed 3 bases and J shed 1 base, with 16 bases lying between them. CDR3 sequence: CASSQYGAGRSYEQYF. For the CDR3, the DNA is TGTGCCAGCAGCCAGTACGGGGCAGGGAGGTCCTACGAGCAGTACTTC.

This rearrangement joins TRBV18 to TRBJ1-5, with 7 positions matching TRBD1. Germline V gene data show CDR1 as KGHSH and CDR2 as LQKENI. The CDR3 contains 13 residues. V gave up 8 bases and J gave up 7 bases; unmatched junction bases: 8. This CDR3 reads CASTQGVGQPQHF. CDR3 nucleotides: TGTGCCAGCACCCAGGGGGTAGGACAGCCCCAGCATTTT.